Below are 8 T cell receptor beta chains sequenced from a single sample in a study of cytomegalovirus exposure and HLA in healthy donors (TCRdb year 2017). Receptors were amplified or captured by the immunoSEQ multiplex PCR assay. A mixture of 60 forward primers for TCR Vbeta segments and 13 reverse primers for TCR Jbeta segments was used in the multiplex PCR. Sourced from immuneACCESS, this table was stored by TCRdb with only in-frame sequences that have V and J called. A share of the clones is absent; for the studies checked, an unresolved V gene accounts for under half, and the remainder has no known explanation. The sample table holds roughly 70,000 clones. Approximately 7.5% of the sample goes to the ten largest clones. The specimen was PBMCs. The receptors here all came from a female donor in good health and CMV-seropositive.

The gene calls are TRBV7-8 and TRBJ2-1; 9 bases agree with TRBD1. The CDR3 has 15 amino acids. Trimming at V came to 5 bases and at J to 7 bases, leaving 9 bases not matched to a gene. Germline CDR1 SGHVS, CDR2 FQNEAQ. The CDR3 loop reads CASSQGYGTGNEQFF. In DNA form, the CDR3 reads TGTGCCAGCAGCCAGGGGTACGGGACAGGGAATGAGCAGTTCTTC.

This rearrangement joins TRBV27 to TRBJ2-1; D is perhaps TRBD2 (6 bases). V dropped 5 bases and J dropped 8 bases, with 25 bases sitting between them. This CDR3 is 17 amino acids long. Germline CDR1 is MNHEY and CDR2 is SMNVEV (reference sequence). The CDR3 DNA sequence: TGTGCCAGCAGTCACCGACTAGGGCAGGGTAGAAGGGATGAGCAGTTCTTC. This encodes CASSHRLGQGRRDEQFF.

The chain joins TRBV6-1 to TRBJ2-5, with D perhaps TRBD1 (5 bases). Trimming left V 5 bases short and J 5 bases short, with 18 bases between. CDR3 length: 15 amino acids. The germline V gene encodes CDR1 MNHNS and CDR2 SASEGT. Written as DNA, the CDR3 is TGTGCCAGCAGTCATCCTACGACAGTAGGGGAGACCCAGTACTTC. It specifies CASSHPTTVGETQYF.

The J gene is TRBJ2-7, the V gene TRBV29-1; 10 nucleotides agree with TRBD1. Per the germline V gene, CDR1 is SQVTM and CDR2 is ANQGSEA. The CDR3 covers 13 residues. Trimming removed 5 bases from V and 2 bases from J; junction bases left unmatched: 3. CDR3 loop: CSVSGQGAYEQYF. The CDR3 DNA is TGCAGCGTTTCCGGACAGGGGGCCTACGAGCAGTACTTC.

The rearrangement links TRBV7-2 to TRBJ2-1; 8 bases align to TRBD2. CDR3 length: 16 amino acids. Per the germline V gene, CDR1 is SGHTA and CDR2 is FQGNSA. The V segment lost 1 base and the J segment 7 bases; nucleotides outside the gene matches: 9. CDR3 residues: CASSLVSAGEGNEQFF. In DNA, the CDR3 is TGTGCCAGCAGCTTAGTGTCAGCGGGAGAGGGAAATGAGCAGTTCTTC.

The chain couples TRBV5-1 to TRBJ2-1; TRBD2 is a possible D gene (5 bases). Trimming took off 1 base at V and 5 bases at J, with 10 bases between the two ends. The CDR3 consists of 14 residues. Germline values: CDR1 SGHRS, CDR2 YFSETQ. The CDR3 loop is CASSLRAGDNEQFF. The CDR3 DNA reads TGCGCCAGCAGCTTGCGGGCCGGGGACAATGAGCAGTTCTTC.

The V and J genes are TRBV7-9 and TRBJ1-4; unclear D gene. V lost 7 bases and J 8 bases, leaving 17 bases between the germline ends. CDR3 length equals 14 residues. Germline CDR1 and CDR2: SEHNR and FQNEAQ (reference sequence). CDR3 nucleotides: TGTGCCAGCACCCGGGAGGCACGTGGCGAAAAACTGTTTTTT. This sequence encodes CASTREARGEKLFF.

This chain links TRBV18 with TRBJ2-3; 11 bases map to TRBD2. Germline CDR1 reads KGHSH; CDR2 reads LQKENI. CDR3 length equals 17 residues. J lost 3 bases, V lost 2 bases, and 7 bases had no gene match. CDR3 amino acids: CASSPYRASGGTDTQYF. CDR3 bases: TGTGCCAGCTCACCATACCGGGCTAGCGGGGGGACAGATACGCAGTATTTT.